Listed below are T cell receptor beta chains from one sample, sequenced in a study of shared clonotypes between healthy human individuals. Sequencing used immunoSEQ multiplex PCR; TCRdb keeps in-frame clones, though not all of them. The sample holds approximately 2,200,000 clones; about 92% are singletons and the top ten take more than 1.5%. The sample was naive CD8+ T cells from PBMCs. The receptors were sampled from a man aged 18 to 30 in good health. Some clones in this sample may be carry-over from other donors' samples. Each CDR3 is given with its conserved first and last residue. The D gene is left open where the match is weak. The size field is filled for only some rows; it gives once, few, many or a size class.

j_call | clone_size | v_call | d_call | cdr3_aa | cdr3_nt
TRBJ2-3 | - | TRBV6-1 | TRBD1 | CASSEPPGGITDTQYF | TGTGCCAGCAGTGAACCCCCAGGGGGAATCACAGATACGCAGTATTTT
TRBJ1-2 | - | TRBV10-2 | TRBD1 | CASTLTGRDGYTF | TGCGCCAGCACCCTGACAGGGAGGGATGGCTACACCTTC
TRBJ1-2 | - | TRBV6-5 | - | CASSRSTGGYTF | TGTGCCAGCAGTCGATCTACGGGTGGCTACACCTTC
TRBJ1-5 | - | TRBV2 | - | CASKKGSDPRSPQHF | TGTGCCAGCAAAAAGGGGAGTGACCCAAGGAGTCCCCAGCATTTT
TRBJ2-7 | - | TRBV27 | TRBD1 | CASSSEPDRTEQYF | TGTGCCAGCAGTTCAGAGCCGGACAGGACAGAGCAGTACTTC
TRBJ2-2 | - | TRBV6-5 | - | CASSYSSANTGELFF | TGTGCCAGCAGTTACTCTTCGGCGAACACCGGGGAGCTGTTTTTT
TRBJ2-7 | once | TRBV11-2 | TRBD2 | CASSLDLGISGRGLFYEQYF | TGTGCCAGCAGCTTAGATTTGGGAATCTCCGGGAGGGGCCTCTTCTACGAGCAGTACTTC
TRBJ2-1 | - | TRBV7-8 | - | CASSFLASISYNEQFF | TGTGCCAGCAGCTTCCTAGCTAGTATCTCCTACAATGAGCAGTTCTTC
TRBJ1-2 | - | TRBV29-1 | - | CSATTTPNYGYTF | TGCAGCGCTACCACCACCCCTAACTATGGCTACACCTTC
TRBJ1-3 | - | TRBV9 | - | CASSARGGNTIYF | TGTGCCAGCAGCGCCAGGGGTGGAAACACCATATATTTT
TRBJ1-2 | - | TRBV27 | TRBD1 | CASSGQGLNYGYTF | TGTGCCAGCAGTGGACAGGGACTCAACTATGGCTACACCTTC
TRBJ2-7 | - | TRBV7-2 | - | CASSLGWRVEQYF | TGTGCCAGCAGCTTAGGTTGGCGGGTAGAGCAGTACTTC
TRBJ2-5 | - | TRBV7-9 | - | CASSLGVDSETQYF | TGTGCCAGCAGCTTAGGCGTCGATTCGGAGACCCAGTACTTC
TRBJ2-1 | - | TRBV27 | TRBD2 | CASRPLAGVRNEQFF | TGTGCCAGCAGACCTCTAGCGGGAGTCAGGAATGAGCAGTTCTTC
TRBJ2-7 | - | TRBV27 | TRBD1 | CASSLLDRISYEQYF | TGTGCCAGCAGTTTGTTGGACAGGATCTCCTACGAGCAGTACTTC
TRBJ2-2 | - | TRBV7-9 | - | CASSSPAATPGELFF | TGTGCCAGCAGCTCCCCGGCCGCCACACCCGGGGAGCTGTTTTTT
TRBJ2-6 | - | TRBV21-1 | - | CASSPPPGQDDF | TGTGCCAGCAGTCCACCTCCGGGACAGGACGATTTC
TRBJ1-2 | - | TRBV28 | - | CASTERGGFYGYTF | TGTGCCAGCACCGAGCGGGGGGGGTTCTATGGCTACACCTTC
TRBJ2-2 | few | TRBV19 | - | CASSISSLNTGELFF | TGTGCCAGTAGTATATCCAGCCTGAACACCGGGGAGCTGTTTTTT
TRBJ1-5 | - | TRBV5-5 | - | CASSLVAGNQPQHF | TGTGCCAGCAGCTTGGTAGCTGGCAATCAGCCCCAGCATTTT
TRBJ2-1 | once | TRBV7-9 | - | CASSPGSVQREQFF | TGTGCCAGCAGCCCTGGCTCGGTCCAAAGGGAGCAGTTCTTC